A single sample is the source of the 13 T cell receptor beta chains below, sequenced in a study of radiation and T cells in renal cell carcinoma. Time point meaning: baseline pretreatment blood. This sample's treatment: 15 Gy SBRT to primary tumor, nephrectomy 4 weeks later. The protocol was immunoSEQ multiplex PCR, while the TCRdb copy is restricted to in-frame clones and leaves out a portion. Among some 100,000 clones listed, 82% were seen once. The starting material was blood, obtained from a patient whose treatment included radiotherapy and nephrectomy. The receptors were sampled from a man aged 55 to 70 with renal cell carcinoma.

This sequence joins TRBV27 and TRBJ1-1; D possibly corresponds to TRBD1 (5 bases). The V end was cut by 2 bases, the J end by 5 bases, with 9 bases between. The CDR3 loop spans 13 amino acids. Germline lookup yields CDR1 MNHEY and CDR2 SMNVEV (reference sequence). The CDR3 sequence: CASSLRGWTEAFF. CDR3 coding DNA: TGTGCCAGCAGTTTAAGGGGCTGGACTGAAGCTTTCTTT.

This clone was picked up one time. J is TRBJ2-1 and V is TRBV10-3; 11 positions match TRBD2. This CDR3 comprises 14 residues. Germline lookup yields CDR1 ENHRY and CDR2 SYGVKD. V was clipped by 4 bases and J by 6 bases; unmatched bases: 2. The CDR3 protein is CAISGLAGGNEQFF. CDR3 DNA: TGTGCCATCAGTGGCCTAGCGGGAGGCAATGAGCAGTTCTTC.

The chain links TRBV27 to TRBJ2-7; possibly TRBD2 for D (7 bases). The CDR3 covers 17 residues. V gave up 4 bases and J gave up 0 bases, with 19 bases separating them. The germline V gene encodes CDR1 MNHEY and CDR2 SMNVEV (reference sequence). The CDR3 coding sequence is TGTGCCAGCAGTTCCCCGGCGGGGGCGGGATTCTCCTACGAGCAGTACTTC. Its translation is CASSSPAGAGFSYEQYF.

The chain is built from TRBV11-3 and TRBJ2-1, with D tentatively TRBD1 or TRBD2 (6 bases each). CDR3 length equals 14 residues. Trimming removed 3 bases from V and 4 bases from J, with 10 bases in between. Germline V lookup: CDR1 SGHNT, CDR2 YENEEA. This CDR3 reads CASSLRGAYNEQFF. The CDR3 DNA follows: TGTGCCAGCAGCTTGAGGGGGGCTTACAATGAGCAGTTCTTC.

V is TRBV25-1 and J is TRBJ2-7; 8 bases agree with TRBD2. V lost 2 bases and J lost 6; bases outside the gene matches: 9. Germline values: CDR1 MGHDK, CDR2 SYGVNS. The CDR3 covers 15 residues. CDR3 region: CASSEGGSGIGEQYF. Written as DNA, the CDR3 is TGTGCCAGCAGTGAAGGTGGTAGCGGGATAGGCGAGCAGTACTTC.

The chain recombines TRBV6-5 with TRBJ2-3; 8 nucleotides line up with TRBD1. Germline V gives CDR1 MNHEY, CDR2 SVGAGI. The V segment lost 6 bases and the J segment 3 bases; nucleotides outside the gene matches: 2. The CDR3 extends over 13 amino acids. The CDR3, as DNA: TGTGCCAGCAGGACAGGGGTAACAGATACGCAGTATTTT. Protein: CASRTGVTDTQYF.

The chain recombines TRBV19 with TRBJ1-1; the D is unclear. Germline V gene data show CDR1 as LNHDA and CDR2 as SQIVND (reference sequence). The CDR3 contains 12 residues. Trimming stripped 8 bases from V and 5 bases from J, with 12 bases between. CDR3 sequence reads: CASRFRTTEAFF. The CDR3 bases are TGTGCCAGTCGTTTCAGAACAACTGAAGCTTTCTTT. Combining the CDR3 with reference TRBV19 and TRBJ1-1 gives the whole variable domain DGGITQSPKYLFRKEGQNVTLSCEQNLNHDAMYWYRQDPGQGLRLIYYSQIVNDFQKGDIAEGYSVSREKKESFPLTVTSAQKNPTAFYLCASRFRTTEAFFGQGTRLTVV.

The rearrangement uses TRBV7-2 and TRBJ2-3; 12 nucleotides align to TRBD2. With 5 bases clipped from V and 5 bases from J, the junction kept 5 bases outside the gene matches. Germline lookup yields CDR1 SGHTA and CDR2 FQGNSA. This CDR3 has 15 residues. The CDR3 DNA reads TGTGCCAGCAGCCCGACTAGCGGGAGAGGAGATACGCAGTATTTT. Translation: CASSPTSGRGDTQYF.

This clone was counted between two and nine times. The chain recombines TRBV7-6 with TRBJ2-1, with D uncertain. The length of the CDR3 is 16 residues. Germline lookup yields CDR1 SGHVS and CDR2 FNYEAQ. The V end was cut by 5 bases, the J end by 0 bases, with 14 bases between. Here the CDR3 DNA reads TGTGCCAGCAGCCACCCTCTCCGGAGCTCCTACAATGAGCAGTTCTTC. It is translated as CASSHPLRSSYNEQFF.

The chain recombines TRBV2 with TRBJ2-6, with 11 bases that match TRBD1. The CDR3 spans 20 residues. Looked up from germline, CDR1 is SNHLY and CDR2 is FYNNEI. The V gene end was trimmed by 6 bases and the J gene end by 1 base; junction bases not matched to a gene: 14. CDR3 bases: TGTGCCAGCAGCCTACAAAGGACAGGGGGCGTAAAGTCTGGGGCCAACGTCCTGACTTTC. Its protein product is CASSLQRTGGVKSGANVLTF.

This clone was seen only once. V usage is TRBV11-2 and J usage is TRBJ2-6; D gene uncertain. CDR3 length: 16 amino acids. V lost 6 bases, J lost 1 base, and 13 bases lay in between. Germline V lookup: CDR1 SGHAT, CDR2 FQNNGV. The CDR3 loop is CASRQLRTSGANVLTF. The CDR3 coding sequence is TGTGCCAGCAGGCAATTACGGACGTCTGGGGCCAACGTCCTGACTTTC.

In this sample, this clone turned up a few times. The chain links TRBV27 to TRBJ2-5, with a tentative D call TRBD2 (6 bases). The V end was cut by 5 bases, the J end by 2 bases, with 15 bases between. CDR1 is MNHEY and CDR2 is SMNVEV in the germline V gene (reference sequence). The CDR3 consists of 15 residues. CDR3 sequence reads: CASSALLREQETQYF. In nucleotides, the CDR3 is TGTGCCAGCAGTGCCCTCTTGCGGGAACAAGAGACCCAGTACTTC.

This chain links TRBV5-4 with TRBJ1-1; 9 nucleotides align to TRBD1. J gave up 0 bases and V 3 bases, and 9 bases lay outside the gene matches. Germline V gene lookup returns CDR1 SGHNT and CDR2 YYREEE (reference sequence). The CDR3 runs to 17 residues. The CDR3 bases are TGTGCCAGCAGCTACGGACAGGGGAGGAGGATGAACACTGAAGCTTTCTTT. Translated, it gives CASSYGQGRRMNTEAFF. The whole variable domain, remainder taken from reference TRBV5-4 and TRBJ1-1, is ETGVTQSPTHLIKTRGQQVTLRCSSQSGHNTVSWYQQALGQGPQFIFQYYREEENGRGNFPPRFSGLQFPNYSSELNVNALELDDSALYLCASSYGQGRRMNTEAFFGQGTRLTVV.